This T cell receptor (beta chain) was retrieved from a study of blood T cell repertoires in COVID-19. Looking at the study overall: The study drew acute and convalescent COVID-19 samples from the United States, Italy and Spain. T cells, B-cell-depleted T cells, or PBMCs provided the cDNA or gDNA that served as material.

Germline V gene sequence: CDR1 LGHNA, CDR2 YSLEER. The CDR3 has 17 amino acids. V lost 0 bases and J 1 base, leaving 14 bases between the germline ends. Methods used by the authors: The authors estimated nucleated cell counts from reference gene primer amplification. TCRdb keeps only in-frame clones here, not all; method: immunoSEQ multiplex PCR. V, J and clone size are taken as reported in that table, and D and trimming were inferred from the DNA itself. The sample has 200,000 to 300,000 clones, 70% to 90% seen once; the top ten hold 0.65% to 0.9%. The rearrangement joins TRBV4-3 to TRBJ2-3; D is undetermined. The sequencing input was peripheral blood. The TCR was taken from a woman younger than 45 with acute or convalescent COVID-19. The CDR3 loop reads CASSQDFTLSGTDTQYF. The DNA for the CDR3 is TGCGCCAGCAGCCAAGATTTCACTCTCTCTGGCACAGATACGCAGTATTTT.